Each of the 5 T cell receptor beta chains below was sequenced from the same sample in a study of human T cells and chemical hapten exposure. Time point defined: pre-sensitization, week 0. This sample's treatment: therapeutic diphenylcyclopropenone sensitization with weekly scalp DPC. TCRdb recomputed calls from the RACE reads with MiXCR, one row per CDR3 protein. The sample holds a few hundred thousand distinct CDR3 sequences, around 5.5% seen once. This specimen consisted of whole blood, obtained in connection with sensitization to the hapten diphenylcyclopropenone (DPC). These receptors all stem from a woman between 18 and 30 years old with alopecia areata. Some clones in this sample may be carry-over from other donors' samples.

CDR3 amino acids: CSARRQGGSPLHF. The CDR3 bases are TGCAGTGCTAGACGGCAGGGCGGTTCACCCCTCCACTTT. The chain is built from TRBV20-1 and TRBJ1-6; the D gene is possibly TRBD1 (5 bases). The CDR3 consists of 13 residues. The ends were cut back, 2 bases at V and 9 bases at J, with 11 bases in the middle. Germline values: CDR1 DFQATT, CDR2 SNEGSKA (reference sequence).

This clonotype has just a few counts. This chain joins TRBV29-1 and TRBJ1-6; 9 bases agree with TRBD1. The CDR3 runs 14 residues. CDR1 is SQVTM and CDR2 is ANQGSEA in the germline V gene. With 5 bases clipped from V and 8 bases from J, the junction kept 7 bases outside the gene matches. Here the CDR3 DNA reads TGCAGCGTTAATGTGGGACAGGGATATTCACCCCTCCACTTT. Translating it yields CSVNVGQGYSPLHF.

At least ten counts were recorded for this clonotype. This chain uses TRBV11-1 with TRBJ1-1; D not resolved. V lost 0 bases, J lost 8 bases, and 7 bases lay in between. CDR1 is SGHAT, CDR2 FQDESV, per germline (reference sequence). The CDR3 is made up of 12 amino acids. CDR3 DNA sequence: TGTGCCAGCAGCTTAGCGACCGGAGAAGCTTTCTTT. The encoded protein is CASSLATGEAFF.

The chain uses TRBV5-1 and TRBJ2-4; a weak D match, TRBD2 (7 bases). Trimming removed 4 bases from V and 3 bases from J, with 14 bases in between. CDR1 and CDR2 (germline): SGHRS, YFSETQ. The CDR3 length is 15 residues. CDR3 amino acids: CASSTAGAGKNIQYF. The DNA of the CDR3 is TGCGCCAGCAGCACCGCGGGGGCCGGCAAAAACATTCAGTACTTC.

The rearrangement uses TRBV6-2 or TRBV6-3 and TRBJ2-1, with D unclear. Per the germline V gene, CDR1 is MNHEY and CDR2 is SVGEGT. This CDR3 spans 12 amino acids. V lost 4 bases to trimming and J lost 9 bases, with 10 bases between them. CDR3 sequence reads: CASSLGATEQFF. The CDR3 DNA is TGTGCCAGCAGTTTAGGAGCAACTGAGCAGTTCTTC.